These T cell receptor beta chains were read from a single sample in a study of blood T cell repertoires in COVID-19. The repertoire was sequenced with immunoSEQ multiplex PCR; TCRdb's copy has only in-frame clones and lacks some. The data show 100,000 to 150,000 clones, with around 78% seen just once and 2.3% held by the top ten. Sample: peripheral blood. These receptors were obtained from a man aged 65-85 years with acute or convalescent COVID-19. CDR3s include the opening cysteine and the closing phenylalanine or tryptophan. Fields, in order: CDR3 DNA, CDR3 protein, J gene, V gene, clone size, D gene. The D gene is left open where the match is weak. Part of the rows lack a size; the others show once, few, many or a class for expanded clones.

DNA: TGTGCCAGCAGTTACAAGACAGGGGCGCGTGGCTACACCTTC
CDR3: CASSYKTGARGYTF
J: TRBJ1-2
V: TRBV6-5
size: few
D: TRBD1

DNA: TGTGCCAGCAGTTCCGGGACAGGGTTCATGAACACTGAAGCTTTCTTT
CDR3: CASSSGTGFMNTEAFF
J: TRBJ1-1
V: TRBV6-5
size: few
D: TRBD1

DNA: TGTGCCAGCAGTACCCAAGGACTAGCGGGGGGGAATCCAATCTTC
CDR3: CASSTQGLAGGNPIF
J: TRBJ2-1
V: TRBV6-5
size: NA
D: TRBD2

DNA: TGTGCCACCAGTGATACCTCCGGGACAAAGACCGGGGAGCTGTTTTTT
CDR3: CATSDTSGTKTGELFF
J: TRBJ2-2
V: TRBV24-1
size: few
D: NA

DNA: TGCAGCGTTGAAGTGGCAGATATAAATCAGCCCCAGCATTTT
CDR3: CSVEVADINQPQHF
J: TRBJ1-5
V: TRBV29-1
size: NA
D: NA

DNA: TGTGCCAGCAGGCCCCCAGGGGTGGTTGGACATGGCTACACCTTC
CDR3: CASRPPGVVGHGYTF
J: TRBJ1-2
V: TRBV6-6
size: NA
D: NA

DNA: TGTGCCAGCAGTTACCCAGGGTCTGGGGCCAACGTCCTGACTTTC
CDR3: CASSYPGSGANVLTF
J: TRBJ2-6
V: TRBV6-2/TRBV6-3
size: NA
D: NA

DNA: TGCGCCAGCAGCTTGGATACAGGGCCCCAAGAGACCCAGTACTTC
CDR3: CASSLDTGPQETQYF
J: TRBJ2-5
V: TRBV5-1
size: NA
D: NA

DNA: TGTGCCAGCAGTTACTCCGGGACAGGGACTAGGAACACCATATATTTT
CDR3: CASSYSGTGTRNTIYF
J: TRBJ1-3
V: TRBV6-5
size: NA
D: TRBD1

DNA: TGTGCCAGCGCCCGGGGCACTGAAGCTTTCTTT
CDR3: CASARGTEAFF
J: TRBJ1-1
V: TRBV6-5
size: once
D: NA

DNA: TGTGCCAGCTCACCACAACCTGGGACAGGGGGCAACGAGCAGTACTTC
CDR3: CASSPQPGTGGNEQYF
J: TRBJ2-7
V: TRBV18
size: NA
D: TRBD1

DNA: TGCGCCAGCAGCCAGGACAGCACGTATGGCTACACCTTC
CDR3: CASSQDSTYGYTF
J: TRBJ1-2
V: TRBV5-1
size: NA
D: NA

DNA: TGTGCCAGCAGTTCCTCCCCGGGGGTAGATACGCAGTATTTT
CDR3: CASSSSPGVDTQYF
J: TRBJ2-3
V: TRBV6-5
size: NA
D: NA

DNA: TGTGCCAGCAGCTTGTTGGGAGGCGGGGGCGCGGGGGGCACAGATACGCAGTATTTT
CDR3: CASSLLGGGGAGGTDTQYF
J: TRBJ2-3
V: TRBV5-6
size: NA
D: NA

DNA: TGTGCCAGCAGCTGGGAGGGGAGCTCCTACGAGCAGTACTTC
CDR3: CASSWEGSSYEQYF
J: TRBJ2-7
V: TRBV5-5
size: NA
D: TRBD2

DNA: TGTGCCAGCAGACTTGCGGGGGGCCCCTACAATGAGCAGTTCTTC
CDR3: CASRLAGGPYNEQFF
J: TRBJ2-1
V: TRBV6-1
size: once
D: TRBD2

DNA: TGTGCCAGCAGCCATACCGGGACAGAGAACACTGAAGCTTTCTTT
CDR3: CASSHTGTENTEAFF
J: TRBJ1-1
V: TRBV3-1/TRBV3-2
size: NA
D: TRBD1

DNA: TGCAGTGCTAGTGACAGGGGCAATTCACCCCTCCACTTT
CDR3: CSASDRGNSPLHF
J: TRBJ1-6
V: TRBV20-1
size: NA
D: TRBD1

DNA: TGCGCCAGCAGCTTTACGCAGGGGGCGCGGAACGAGCAGTACTTC
CDR3: CASSFTQGARNEQYF
J: TRBJ2-7
V: TRBV5-1
size: NA
D: TRBD1

DNA: TGTGCCATCAGTGAGCCGACCCACCGGGACACAACCTACGAGCAGTACTTC
CDR3: CAISEPTHRDTTYEQYF
J: TRBJ2-7
V: TRBV10-3
size: once
D: NA

DNA: TGTGCCAGCAGTGAAGGACTAGCGGCGTACAATGAGCAGTTCTTC
CDR3: CASSEGLAAYNEQFF
J: TRBJ2-1
V: TRBV2
size: NA
D: TRBD2

DNA: TGCGCCAGCAGCCCGGACCCGGGACAGGGGCTCGACTATGGCTACACCTTC
CDR3: CASSPDPGQGLDYGYTF
J: TRBJ1-2
V: TRBV5-1
size: few
D: TRBD1